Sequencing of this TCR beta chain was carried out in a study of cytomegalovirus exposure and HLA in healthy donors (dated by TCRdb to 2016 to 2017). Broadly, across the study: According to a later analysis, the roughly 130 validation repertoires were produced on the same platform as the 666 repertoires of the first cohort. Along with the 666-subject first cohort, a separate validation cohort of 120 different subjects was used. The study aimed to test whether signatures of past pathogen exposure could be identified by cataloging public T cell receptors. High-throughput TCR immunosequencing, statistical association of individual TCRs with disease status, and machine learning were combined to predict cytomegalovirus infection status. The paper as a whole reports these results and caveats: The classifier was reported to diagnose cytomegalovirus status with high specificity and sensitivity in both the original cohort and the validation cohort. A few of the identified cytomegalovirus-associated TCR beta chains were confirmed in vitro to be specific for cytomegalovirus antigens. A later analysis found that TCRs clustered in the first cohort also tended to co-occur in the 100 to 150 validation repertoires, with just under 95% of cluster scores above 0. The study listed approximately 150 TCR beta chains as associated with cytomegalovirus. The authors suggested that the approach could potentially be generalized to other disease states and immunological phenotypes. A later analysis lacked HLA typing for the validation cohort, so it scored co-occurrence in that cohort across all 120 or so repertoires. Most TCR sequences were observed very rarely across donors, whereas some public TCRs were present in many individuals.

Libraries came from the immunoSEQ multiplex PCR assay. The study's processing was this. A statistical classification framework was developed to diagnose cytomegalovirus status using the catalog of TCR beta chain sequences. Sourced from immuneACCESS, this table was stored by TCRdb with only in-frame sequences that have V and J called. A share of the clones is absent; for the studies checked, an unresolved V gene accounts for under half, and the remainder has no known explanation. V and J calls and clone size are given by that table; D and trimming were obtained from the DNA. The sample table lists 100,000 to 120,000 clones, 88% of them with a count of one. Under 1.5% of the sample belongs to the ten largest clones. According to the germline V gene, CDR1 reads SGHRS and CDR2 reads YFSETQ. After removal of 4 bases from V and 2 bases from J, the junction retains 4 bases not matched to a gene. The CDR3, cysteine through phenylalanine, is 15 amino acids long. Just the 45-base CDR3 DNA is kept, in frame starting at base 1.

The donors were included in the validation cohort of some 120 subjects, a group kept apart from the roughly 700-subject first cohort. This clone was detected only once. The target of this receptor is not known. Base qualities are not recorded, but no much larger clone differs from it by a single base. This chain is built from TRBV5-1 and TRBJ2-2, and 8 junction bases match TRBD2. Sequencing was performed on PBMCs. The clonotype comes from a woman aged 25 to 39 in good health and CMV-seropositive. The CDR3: CASSLTSANTGELFF. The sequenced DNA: TGCGCCAGCAGCCTGACTAGCGCAAACACCGGGGAGCTGTTTTTT.